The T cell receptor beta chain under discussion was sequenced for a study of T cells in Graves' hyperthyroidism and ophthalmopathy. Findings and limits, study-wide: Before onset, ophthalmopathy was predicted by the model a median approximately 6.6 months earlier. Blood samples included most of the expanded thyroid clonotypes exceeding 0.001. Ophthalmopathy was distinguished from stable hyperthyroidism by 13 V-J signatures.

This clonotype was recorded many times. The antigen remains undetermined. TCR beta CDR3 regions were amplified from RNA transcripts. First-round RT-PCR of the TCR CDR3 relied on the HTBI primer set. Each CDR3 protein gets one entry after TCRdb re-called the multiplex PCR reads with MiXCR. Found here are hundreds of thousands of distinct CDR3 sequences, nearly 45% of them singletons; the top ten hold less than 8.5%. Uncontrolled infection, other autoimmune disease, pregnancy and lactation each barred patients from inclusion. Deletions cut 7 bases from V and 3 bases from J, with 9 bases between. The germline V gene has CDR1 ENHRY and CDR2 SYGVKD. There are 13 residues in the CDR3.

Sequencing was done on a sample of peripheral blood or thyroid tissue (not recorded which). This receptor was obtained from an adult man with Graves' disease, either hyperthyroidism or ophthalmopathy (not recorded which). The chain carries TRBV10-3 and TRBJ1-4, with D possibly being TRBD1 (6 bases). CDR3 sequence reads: CAIKRTANEKLFF. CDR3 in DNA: TGTGCCATCAAACGGACAGCTAATGAAAAACTGTTTTTT.